This T cell receptor beta chain derives from a study of shared clonotypes between healthy human individuals. Regarding the study as a whole: Generally, estimated richness proved larger in naive subsets than it did in memory subsets. Naive CD4 clonotype sharing across four donors was around 5%.

All donors were healthy HIV-negative adults lacking recent acute infections or vaccinations. Caucasian adults living in Nashville, Tennessee, provided all samples. Remarks on this clone: The antigen is undetermined.

Measured with immunoSEQ multiplex PCR; TCRdb has only the in-frame clones, and not every one. The table records approximately 2,000,000 clones, roughly 90% of them present only once. Trimming took off 7 bases at V and 9 bases at J, with 15 bases between the two ends. The length of the CDR3 is 12 residues. The germline V gene has CDR1 SNHLY and CDR2 FYNNEI. This chain connects TRBV2 to TRBJ1-2; D is possibly TRBD1 (6 bases). The sample was naive CD4+ T cells from PBMCs. Specified subset: CD45RA+ positively selected. The clonotype originates from a man younger than 35 in good health. Some clones in this sample may be carry-over from other donors' samples. This CDR3 reads CASNLGGASYTF. CDR3 coding DNA: TGTGCCAGCAACTTGGGGGGGGCGAGCTACACCTTC. The whole variable domain, filled in from reference TRBV2 and TRBJ1-2, reads EPEVTQTPSHQVTQMGQEVILRCVPISNHLYFYWYRQILGQKVEFLVSFYNNEISEKSEIFDDQFSVERPDGSNFTLKIRSTKLEDSAMYFCASNLGGASYTFGSGTRLTVV.